This T cell receptor (beta chain) comes out of a study of regulatory T cells in long-lasting Graves disease. Study at large: For under 3 months, newly diagnosed Graves' patients had been taking antithyroid drugs.

Libraries of TCR beta came from iRepertoire HTBI primers plus Arm-PCR of CDR3 regions. MiXCR, run by TCRdb on the multiplex PCR reads, gives a single entry per CDR3 protein. The sample shows more than 450,000 distinct CDR3 sequences, 12% of them seen only once. V lost 3 bases to trimming and J lost 3 bases; unmatched junction nucleotides: 8. CDR3 length: 16 residues. Germline V gene sequence: CDR1 DFQATT, CDR2 SNEGSKA (reference sequence). The time point: newly diagnosed GD, antithyroid drugs for less than 3 months. Making the TCR library involved RNA that had been extracted from PBMCs. These data also formed part of another study, on T cells in Graves' hyperthyroidism and ophthalmopathy.

The sequencing here drew on peripheral blood mononuclear cells (PBMCs), taken at new diagnosis, from a patient treated with antithyroid drugs. The J gene is TRBJ2-1, the V gene TRBV20-1; 10 nucleotides align to TRBD2. This receptor was identified in a woman aged 25 to 39 with Graves disease. CDR3 protein: CSASVASGSRYNEQFF. CDR3 in DNA: TGCAGTGCTAGTGTGGCTAGCGGGAGTCGCTACAATGAGCAGTTCTTC.